The rows below give T cell receptor beta chains drawn from one sample of a study of cytomegalovirus exposure and HLA in healthy donors. Measured with immunoSEQ multiplex PCR; TCRdb has only the in-frame clones, and not every one. The table records 95,000 to 100,000 clones, around 85% of them present only once. The sequenced material came from PBMCs. Receptors originate from a man in his thirties or forties in good health and CMV-seronegative. Each CDR3 is given with its conserved first and last residue. The D gene is left open where the match is weak. The size field is filled for only some rows; it gives once, few, many or a size class.

v_gene	len	j_gene	abundance	d_gene	CDR3nt	CDR3aa
TRBV5-1	16	TRBJ1-2	.	.	TGCGCCAGCAGCTTGAATATGAGGCGGGGGGGATATGGCTACACCTTC	CASSLNMRRGGYGYTF
TRBV30	13	TRBJ2-5	.	TRBD1	TGTGCCTGGAGCCTGGAGACAGGGCCAACCCAGTACTTC	CAWSLETGPTQYF
TRBV28	18	TRBJ2-6	.	.	TGTGCCAGCAGTTTATCGTTCGAGGGTTACTCTGGGGCCAACGTCCTGACTTTC	CASSLSFEGYSGANVLTF
TRBV5-4	16	TRBJ2-2	.	.	TGTGCCAGCAGCTTGGAATTGGCAGGAGGGACCGGGGAGCTGTTTTTT	CASSLELAGGTGELFF
TRBV5-1	13	TRBJ2-2	.	TRBD1	TGCGCCAGCAGCTTAAACAGGGGCGGGGAGCTGTTTTTT	CASSLNRGGELFF
TRBV6-5	13	TRBJ1-2	.	.	TGTGCCAGCAGTTATGGGGGGGCAGGCGGCTACACCTTC	CASSYGGAGGYTF
TRBV5-1	16	TRBJ2-5	.	.	TGCGCCAGCAGCCTGAGGATGCAGGGGTGGCAAGAGACCCAGTACTTC	CASSLRMQGWQETQYF
TRBV5-1	14	TRBJ2-7	.	.	TGCGCCAGCAGCTTGGGCGGGGACGGCTACGAGCAGTACTTC	CASSLGGDGYEQYF
TRBV5-1	15	TRBJ2-1	.	TRBD2	TGCGCCAGCAGCTTCGGGGGGGGCAATTACAATGAGCAGTTCTTC	CASSFGGGNYNEQFF
TRBV5-1	12	TRBJ2-7	.	.	TGCGCCAGCAGTTCCGTCCGGGGAAAGCAGTACTTC	CASSSVRGKQYF
TRBV5-5	12	TRBJ1-1	.	.	TGTGCCAGCAGCTTACTGGGCAGGGAAGCTTTCTTT	CASSLLGREAFF
TRBV27	14	TRBJ2-7	.	TRBD1	TGTGCCACCCAACCGGGACAGGGTGTCTACGAGCAGTACTTC	CATQPGQGVYEQYF
TRBV7-9	15	TRBJ1-3	once	TRBD1	TGTGCCAGCAGCTTAGCCCGGGACAGAGGAAACACCATATATTTT	CASSLARDRGNTIYF
TRBV30	11	TRBJ2-7	.	.	TGTGCCTGGAGTTTAGACTACGAGCAGTACTTC	CAWSLDYEQYF
TRBV15	17	TRBJ2-7	.	TRBD2	TGTGCCACCAGCAGAGGCTTGGTAGCGGGAGGGCGTTACGAGCAGTACTTC	CATSRGLVAGGRYEQYF
TRBV19	13	TRBJ1-2	.	.	TGTGCCAGTAGTATGACCGGGTTCTATGGCTACACCTTC	CASSMTGFYGYTF
TRBV4-1	16	TRBJ2-5	.	TRBD2	TGCGCCAGCAGCCAAGATAGCGGGAGGGCCTTTGAGACCCAGTACTTC	CASSQDSGRAFETQYF
TRBV7-9	16	TRBJ2-5	.	TRBD1	TGTGCCAGCAGCGCCACCCCGGGACAGACAAAAGAGACCCAGTACTTC	CASSATPGQTKETQYF
TRBV27	15	TRBJ2-2	.	TRBD1	TGTGCCAGCACCTGGACAGGGGGCGTGACCGGGGAGCTGTTTTTT	CASTWTGGVTGELFF
TRBV7-2	15	TRBJ2-1	few	TRBD2	TGTGCCAGCAGCGCTGTAACGGGGGGGTTCTATGAGCAGTTCTTC	CASSAVTGGFYEQFF
TRBV7-9	15	TRBJ2-6	.	.	TGTGCCAGCAGCGACAGATACTCTGGGGCCAACGTCCTGACTTTC	CASSDRYSGANVLTF
TRBV11-2	11	TRBJ2-7	.	.	TGTGCCAGCAGCCCCCTCTACGAGCAGTACTTC	CASSPLYEQYF
TRBV6-5	14	TRBJ1-2	.	.	TGTGCCAGCTCAAGGGGCGTCCTTAACTATGGCTACACCTTC	CASSRGVLNYGYTF
TRBV27	19	TRBJ2-3	.	TRBD2	TGTGCCAGTACAACACGACTAGCGGGAGGCGAAACTAGCACAGATACGCAGTATTTT	CASTTRLAGGETSTDTQYF
TRBV5-6	14	TRBJ2-7	few	TRBD2	TGTGCCAGCAGCTCCCTGACTAGCGCCTACGAGCAGTACTTC	CASSSLTSAYEQYF
TRBV7-2	15	TRBJ1-1	.	TRBD1	TGTGCCAGCAGCCCCGGGACAGGGTTGGACACTGAAGCTTTCTTT	CASSPGTGLDTEAFF
TRBV6-5	16	TRBJ2-1	once	TRBD2	TGTGCCAGCAGTTACGGCGGGGGGGCAATCGACAATGAGCAGTTCTTC	CASSYGGGAIDNEQFF
TRBV7-2	15	TRBJ2-7	.	TRBD1	TGTGCCAGCAGCCCCAATCCAGGGGGCTGGTACGAGCAGTACTTC	CASSPNPGGWYEQYF
TRBV30	16	TRBJ1-6	.	TRBD1	TGTGCCTGGAGTGTGGGGACAGGGGCATATAATTCACCCCTCCACTTT	CAWSVGTGAYNSPLHF
TRBV28	17	TRBJ1-2	few	.	TGTGCCAGCAGTTTATCTCACATCGGGTTGACAGGAAGCGGCTACACCTTC	CASSLSHIGLTGSGYTF
TRBV30	16	TRBJ2-7	.	TRBD2	TGTGCCTGGAGTGTACGAAGACTAGCGGCCTCCTACGAGCAGTACTTC	CAWSVRRLAASYEQYF
TRBV12-1	17	TRBJ1-1	.	.	TGTGCCAGCAGCTTGTGCTTTGTTGGAGGGAAGAGCACTGAAGCTTTCTTT	CASSLCFVGGKSTEAFF
TRBV27	14	TRBJ1-2	.	TRBD1	TGTGCCAGCGTTGGGACAGGACAAAACTATGGCTACACCTTC	CASVGTGQNYGYTF
TRBV15	19	TRBJ2-1	.	TRBD2	TGTGCCACCAGCAGAGTGCGGGGGGGAACCCGAAGCTCCTACAATGAGCAGTTCTTC	CATSRVRGGTRSSYNEQFF
TRBV5-6	14	TRBJ2-7	.	.	TGTGCCAGCAGCTTGGGAGTCAGGGTCTACGAGCAGTACTTC	CASSLGVRVYEQYF
TRBV18	16	TRBJ2-5	.	TRBD1	TGTGCCAGCGGTTCCTCCGGGACAGGGGGCCGGGAGACCCAGTACTTC	CASGSSGTGGRETQYF
TRBV27	12	TRBJ2-7	.	.	TGTGCCAGCAGTGCCGGGGGCTACGAGCAGTACTTC	CASSAGGYEQYF
TRBV7-6	12	TRBJ2-3	once	.	TGTGCCAGCAGCCCTTCTTTCGATACGCAGTATTTT	CASSPSFDTQYF
TRBV30	18	TRBJ2-6	.	.	TGTGCCTGGAGTGCTCCCCGGACCAGGGGACCTGGGGCCAACGTCCTGACTTTC	CAWSAPRTRGPGANVLTF
TRBV7-8	14	TRBJ1-1	.	.	TGTGCCAGCATCCAGAAAGCGTCGAACACTGAAGCTTTCTTT	CASIQKASNTEAFF
TRBV23-1	15	TRBJ2-5	.	.	TGCGCCAGCAGCCCAGCGGCAGGGGGGATCGAGACCCAGTACTTC	CASSPAAGGIETQYF
TRBV6-6	15	TRBJ2-1	.	TRBD2	TGTGCCAGCAGATCGGGACTAGCGGTCTACAATGAGCAGTTCTTC	CASRSGLAVYNEQFF
TRBV6-4	15	TRBJ2-2	.	.	TGTGCCAGCAGTGTATCTAGCCCGAGCACCGGGGAGCTGTTTTTT	CASSVSSPSTGELFF
TRBV28	13	TRBJ1-2	.	.	TGTGCCAGCAGTTTTTCAGGCAAGGATGGCTACACCTTC	CASSFSGKDGYTF
TRBV6-5	15	TRBJ2-7	.	TRBD2	TGTGCCAGCAGCCGACTAGCGGAGAACTCCTACGAGCAGTACTTC	CASSRLAENSYEQYF
TRBV30	14	TRBJ2-7	.	TRBD1	TGTGCCTGGACAACTCCGGGACAGGGGTACGAGCAGTACTTC	CAWTTPGQGYEQYF
TRBV9	16	TRBJ2-2	.	.	TGTGCCAGCAGCTCAAGAAGGGGGGGAGACACCGGGGAGCTGTTTTTT	CASSSRRGGDTGELFF
TRBV9	14	TRBJ2-7	.	.	TGTGCCAGCAGCGTTGGACAGAACGTCTACGAGCAGTACTTC	CASSVGQNVYEQYF
TRBV5-5	16	TRBJ1-5	.	TRBD1	TGTGCCAGCAGCGGGGGACAGGGTACGAGCAATCAGCCCCAGCATTTT	CASSGGQGTSNQPQHF
TRBV28	13	TRBJ2-5	few	.	TGTGCCAGCAGCCGCGGACAGCAAGAGACCCAGTACTTC	CASSRGQQETQYF
TRBV2	15	TRBJ2-2	.	TRBD1	TGTGCCAGCGGGACCGGAGGACAGGGTAACGGGGAGCTGTTTTTT	CASGTGGQGNGELFF
TRBV5-1	13	TRBJ2-7	.	.	TGCGCCAGCAGCTTAGGTCGGGAACACGAGCAGTACTTC	CASSLGREHEQYF
TRBV4-1	16	TRBJ1-2	few	.	TGCGCCAGCAGCCAAGATTCCCCAAGGGGTAACTATGGCTACACCTTC	CASSQDSPRGNYGYTF
TRBV4-2	14	TRBJ2-1	.	.	TGTGCCAGCAGCCCCCGGACAACCCCCCATGAGCAGTTCTTC	CASSPRTTPHEQFF
TRBV7-9	14	TRBJ2-2	.	TRBD2	TGTGCCAGCAGGACGGGCGGGGGCACCGGGGAGCTGTTTTTT	CASRTGGGTGELFF
TRBV21-1	14	TRBJ2-5	.	.	TGTGCCAGCAGCAAAGGTTCGTACCAAGAGACCCAGTACTTC	CASSKGSYQETQYF
TRBV5-4	17	TRBJ2-2	.	TRBD2	TGTGCCAGCAGCGAGATGGACGCCCTGGCGGGAGACGGGGAGCTGTTTTTT	CASSEMDALAGDGELFF